This TCR beta chain was observed in a study of CD8+CD57+ T cells in acquired aplastic anemia. Across the whole study: Sorted CD4+ and CD8+ cells yielded roughly 3 ug of DNA on average. Average CD4+ read depth in healthy donors was around 9.9 million reads. Findings and limits, study-wide: Approximately 30 was the count of CD8+ CDR3 sequences that patients shared with controls.

A single count supports this clonotype. Its antigen is not identified. The junction and the germline gene differ at one end; a read error may be behind it. The germline CDR1 and CDR2 sequences are GTSNPN and SVGIG (reference sequence). The CDR3 spans 14 residues. Genomic DNA provided the template from which TCR beta VDJ and CDR3 profiles were obtained. TCRdb re-called the reads with MiXCR, one entry per CDR3 protein. The sample includes 120,000 or so distinct CDR3 sequences, about half of them seen just once. Specimen: sorted CD4+, CD8+, or CD8+CD57+ T cells (not recorded which) from PBMCs. The chain carries TRBV30 and TRBJ2-2, with 7 positions matching TRBD1. This receptor was identified in a human donor in good health, serving as a control. The CDR3 sequence is CAWSGDSDYGEPFF. The CDR3 region has the DNA TGTGCCTGGAGTGGGGACAGCGATTACGGGGAGCCGTTTTTT. The whole variable domain, filled in from reference TRBV30 and TRBJ2-2, reads SQTIHQWPATLVQPVGSPLSLECTVEGTSNPNLYWYRQAAGRGLQLLFYSVGIGQISSEVPQNLSASRPQDRQFILSSKKLLLSDSGFYLCAWSGDSDYGEPFFGEGSRLTVL.